Shown below are 18 T cell receptor beta chains from a single sample sequenced in a study of T cells after yellow fever vaccination. One entry per CDR3 protein results from TCRdb running MiXCR on the 5' RACE reads. The table lists approximately 160,000 distinct CDR3 sequences, about 6% of them singletons, with less than 3.5% in the top ten. The sample in question was CD4+ T cells sorted from PBMCs, obtained on the day of the first yellow fever vaccination. All receptors come from a man in his late teens or twenties who received the YFV17D yellow fever vaccine.

This clonotype turned up a few times. The rearrangement joins TRBV21-1 to TRBJ2-2; the table's D call of TRBD1 was not tested on the DNA. TRBV21-1 is designated a pseudogene. The CDR3 spans 15 residues. Written as DNA, the CDR3 is TGTGCCAGCAGCGCACCGACAGGGAGGACCGGGGAGCTGTTTTTT. Its translation: CASSAPTGRTGELFF.

This clonotype was observed at least ten times. J is TRBJ2-2 and V is TRBV5-6; 12 bases map to TRBD2. The length of the CDR3 is 16 residues. CDR1 SGHDT and CDR2 YYEEEE come from the germline V gene. After removal of 5 bases from V and 5 bases from J, the junction contained 7 bases not matched to a gene. CDR3 bases: TGTGCCAGCAGACCCTACGGACTAGCGGGGACCGGGGAGCTGTTTTTT. Translating it yields CASRPYGLAGTGELFF.

The chain joins TRBV24-1 to TRBJ2-1, with D possibly matching TRBD2 (5 bases). Looked up from germline, CDR1 is KGHDR and CDR2 is SFDVKD. CDR3 length equals 17 residues. Trimming stripped 2 bases from V and 0 bases from J, with 13 bases between. The CDR3 DNA is TGTGCCACCAGTGATTCGCGAATGGGGAGCTCCTACAATGAGCAGTTCTTC. It yields the protein CATSDSRMGSSYNEQFF.

The rearrangement links TRBV20-1 to TRBJ1-1; D is unclear. V was cut by 2 bases and J by 1 base, with 20 bases left in between. CDR3 size: 17 residues. Germline V gene sequence: CDR1 DFQATT, CDR2 SNEGSKA (reference sequence). CDR3: CSARTFEDGDGNTEAFF. The CDR3 DNA is TGCAGTGCTAGAACTTTTGAGGACGGGGATGGGAACACTGAAGCTTTCTTT.

Ten or more counts support this clonotype. CDR3 bases: TGTGCCAGCAGCTTACGGGCGGGGGAGACCCAGTACTTC. Protein: CASSLRAGETQYF. The genes are TRBV7-7 and TRBJ2-5, with TRBD2 as a possible D gene (6 bases). Looked up from germline, CDR1 is SSHAT and CDR2 is FNYEAQ (reference sequence). The CDR3 runs 13 residues. The V and J ends lost 2 bases and 5 bases respectively, with 9 bases between them.

The chain is built from TRBV6-1 and TRBJ1-5; unclear D gene. V dropped 7 bases and J dropped 5 bases, with 12 bases sitting between them. Looked up from germline, CDR1 is MNHNS and CDR2 is SASEGT. The length of the CDR3 is 13 residues. CDR3 DNA sequence: TGTGCCAGCACGGGGTACGGGGATCAGCCCCAGCATTTT. This encodes CASTGYGDQPQHF.

This clonotype turned up a few times. The V call is TRBV9, the J call TRBJ2-2; no reliable D call. The germline V gene has CDR1 SGDLS and CDR2 YYNGEE. This CDR3 is built from 14 residues. The germline V and J ends were trimmed by 8 bases and 4 bases, with 15 bases remaining between them. The CDR3 here is CASDGGSTTGELFF. The CDR3 DNA reads TGTGCCAGTGATGGCGGTAGCACCACCGGGGAGCTGTTTTTT.

This clonotype appeared a few times. The rearrangement links TRBV11-2 to TRBJ2-5, with unresolved D. The CDR3 spans 13 residues. CDR1 and CDR2 from the germline V gene are SGHAT and FQNNGV. V shed 5 bases and J shed 5 bases, with 12 bases lying between them. The CDR3 here is CASSPQDFETQYF. Written as DNA, the CDR3 is TGTGCCAGCAGCCCCCAAGATTTCGAGACCCAGTACTTC.

This clonotype was found a few times. The V and J genes are TRBV7-2 and TRBJ2-5, with 11 bases identical to TRBD2. Germline CDR1 reads SGHTA; CDR2 reads FQGNSA. This CDR3 spans 17 amino acids. V gave up 1 base and J gave up 2 bases; unmatched junction bases: 6. CDR3 in DNA: TGTGCCAGCAGCTTAGGGTTGACTAGCGGGGCTCAAGAGACCCAGTACTTC. The encoded protein is CASSLGLTSGAQETQYF.

This clonotype was recorded at least ten times. This sequence joins TRBV12-5 and TRBJ2-5, with 8 bases identical to TRBD2. This CDR3 comprises 14 residues. Trimming removed 7 bases from V and 4 bases from J; junction bases left unmatched: 8. Germline V gene lookup returns CDR1 LGHNT and CDR2 FRNRAP. DNA for the CDR3: TGTGCTAGTGCCGGGGGGGGCCGAGGAGAGACCCAGTACTTC. This gives the protein CASAGGGRGETQYF.

This clonotype was counted many times. The rearrangement uses TRBV11-2 and TRBJ2-5; D is undetermined. Germline CDR1 SGHAT, CDR2 FQNNGV. CDR3 length: 13 residues. The V end was cut by 1 base, the J end by 1 base, with 4 bases between. CDR3 coding DNA: TGTGCCAGCAGCTTAGTGCTCCAAGAGACCCAGTACTTC. It specifies CASSLVLQETQYF.

This clonotype was picked up a small number of times. The gene calls are TRBV20-1 and TRBJ1-5, with 10 positions matching TRBD1. Losses at the gene ends were 2 bases for V and 2 bases for J; bases not matched to a gene: 9. The CDR3 has 17 amino acids. The V gene's germline CDR1 is DFQATT and CDR2 SNEGSKA (reference sequence). The CDR3 is CSARTGTGDWGNQPQHF. The CDR3 region has the DNA TGCAGTGCTAGAACTGGGACAGGGGATTGGGGCAATCAGCCCCAGCATTTT.

This clonotype was observed many times. The gene calls are TRBV4-3 and TRBJ2-3; maybe TRBD2 (6 bases). Germline CDR1 reads LGHNA; CDR2 reads YSLEER. Trimming shortened V by 2 bases and J by 1 base, and 10 bases separated the two germline ends. The CDR3 spans 15 residues. In DNA, the CDR3 is TGCGCCAGCAGCCAACAGGGCGGGGGCACAGATACGCAGTATTTT. Its protein product is CASSQQGGGTDTQYF.

This clonotype was observed a few times. The chain couples TRBV2 to TRBJ2-7; D gene unclear. This CDR3 contains 14 residues. The V gene's germline CDR1 is SNHLY and CDR2 FYNNEI. Trimming removed 0 bases at V and 0 bases at J, with 6 bases between. The CDR3 nucleotides are TGTGCCAGCAGTGAAGCAGGGTACTCCTACGAGCAGTACTTC. Its translation is CASSEAGYSYEQYF.

In this sample, this clonotype turned up a few times. V usage is TRBV25-1 and J usage is TRBJ1-6; the D is unclear. V was trimmed by 1 base and J by 3 bases, leaving 7 bases between them. The germline V gene has CDR1 MGHDK and CDR2 SYGVNS. CDR3 length equals 15 residues. CDR3 amino acids: CASSESGLYNSPLHF. Here the CDR3 DNA reads TGTGCCAGCAGTGAATCTGGACTCTATAATTCACCCCTCCACTTT.

The chain links TRBV19 to TRBJ2-5, with D perhaps TRBD1 or TRBD2 (5 bases each). The CDR3 spans 13 residues. CDR1 and CDR2 (germline): LNHDA, SQIVND (reference sequence). Trimming pared 3 bases from V and 5 bases from J, leaving 10 bases between. The CDR3 reads CASSISREETQYF. CDR3 bases: TGTGCCAGTAGTATTAGCAGGGAGGAGACCCAGTACTTC.

This clonotype was detected only a few times. J is TRBJ2-7 and V is TRBV12-5, with D possibly matching TRBD1 (6 bases). Germline V gives CDR1 LGHNT, CDR2 FRNRAP. V was cut by 6 bases and J by 6 bases, with 12 bases left in between. The CDR3 sequence is 12 residues long. The chain's CDR3 is CASGRDTPEQYF. The CDR3 DNA reads as TGTGCTAGTGGCCGGGACACCCCCGAGCAGTACTTC.

The sample holds a few counts of this clonotype. V usage is TRBV7-8 and J usage is TRBJ2-7; D is perhaps TRBD2 (5 bases). Germline V gene lookup returns CDR1 SGHVS and CDR2 FQNEAQ. Trimming cost V 5 bases and J 7 bases, with 15 bases left between them. The CDR3 sequence is 13 residues long. The CDR3 DNA sequence: TGTGCCAGCAGCCCCAGTCGGGGTGGGGAGCAGTACGTC. Encoded protein: CASSPSRGGEQYV.